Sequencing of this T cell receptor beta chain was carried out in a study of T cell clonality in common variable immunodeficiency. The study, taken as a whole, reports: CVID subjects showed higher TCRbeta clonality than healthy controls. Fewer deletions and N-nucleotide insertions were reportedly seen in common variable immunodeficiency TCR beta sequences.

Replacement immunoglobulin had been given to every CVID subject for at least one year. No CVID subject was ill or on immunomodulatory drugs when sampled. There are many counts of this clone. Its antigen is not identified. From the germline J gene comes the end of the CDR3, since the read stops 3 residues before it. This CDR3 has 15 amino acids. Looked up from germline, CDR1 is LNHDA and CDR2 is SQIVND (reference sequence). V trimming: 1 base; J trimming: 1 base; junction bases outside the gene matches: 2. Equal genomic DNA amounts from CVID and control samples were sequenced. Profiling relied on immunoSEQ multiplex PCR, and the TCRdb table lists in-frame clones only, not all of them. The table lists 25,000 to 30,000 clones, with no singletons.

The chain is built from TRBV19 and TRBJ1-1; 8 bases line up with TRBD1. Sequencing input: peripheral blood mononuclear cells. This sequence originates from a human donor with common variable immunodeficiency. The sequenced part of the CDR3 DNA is TGTGCCAGTAGTATAGGGACAGGGAGGAACACTGAA. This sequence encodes CASSIGTGRNTE. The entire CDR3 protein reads CASSIGTGRNTEAFF.